The 2 T cell receptor beta chains below come from one sample, sequenced in a study of blood T cell repertoires in COVID-19. Generated by immunoSEQ multiplex PCR, the TCRdb table keeps only in-frame clones and is missing some. The sample has 110,000 or so clones, 75% to 90% seen once. Sequenced: peripheral blood. Receptors were obtained from a woman aged 60-75 years with COVID-19, enrolled during active disease.

The rearrangement links TRBV6-6 to TRBJ1-2, with D tentatively TRBD1 (6 bases). The V end lost 1 base, the J end lost 4 bases, and 10 bases lay between the germline ends. The CDR3 spans 14 residues. CDR1 and CDR2 from the germline V gene are MNHNY and SVGAGI (reference sequence). CDR3 region: CASSYYAGVYGYTF. In DNA, the CDR3 is TGTGCCAGCAGTTACTACGCAGGGGTCTATGGCTACACCTTC.

J is TRBJ1-1 and V is TRBV7-6, with 7 bases fitting TRBD1. The CDR3 consists of 16 residues. The V gene end was trimmed by 1 base and the J gene end by 1 base; junction bases not matched to a gene: 6. Looked up from germline, CDR1 is SGHVS and CDR2 is FNYEAQ. CDR3 residues: CASSLGLTGRNTEAFF. Here the CDR3 DNA reads TGTGCCAGCAGCTTAGGACTGACAGGGAGGAACACTGAAGCTTTCTTT.